The rows below give T cell receptor beta chains drawn from one sample of a study of T cell responses to AZD1222 COVID-19 vaccine. Only in-frame clones appear in the TCRdb table, and some are missing; sequencing was by immunoSEQ multiplex PCR. There are some 150,000 clones in the sample; 90% occur only once, and 1.5% to 2% lies in the top ten. This specimen was peripheral blood, taken on day 0 of AZD1222 vaccination. The receptor set was obtained from an adult in good health. The CDR3 runs from the conserved cysteine through the conserved F or W. A D gene is named only where the DNA matches it firmly. The listing skips clone size in some rows; elsewhere it reads once, few, many or a size class.

cdr3_aa cdr3_nt v_call d_call clone_size j_call
CASSWTTDTQYF TGTGCCAGCAGCTGGACCACAGATACGCAGTATTTT TRBV11-1 . few TRBJ2-3
CASSSKLEGWTSNQPQHF TGTGCCAGCAGCTCAAAATTGGAGGGGTGGACTAGCAATCAGCCCCAGCATTTT TRBV5-6 . . TRBJ1-5
CASSRDRQNEKLFF TGTGCCAGCAGCCGGGACAGGCAGAATGAAAAACTGTTTTTT TRBV5-4 TRBD1 . TRBJ1-4
CASRPKGGNSPLHF TGTGCCAGCAGGCCTAAGGGGGGTAATTCACCCCTCCACTTT TRBV6-1 . once TRBJ1-6
CASSPIRAMPITNEKLFF TGCGCCAGCAGCCCAATCAGGGCCATGCCTATCACTAATGAAAAACTGTTTTTT TRBV23-1 . . TRBJ1-4
CASSLLGPHSGNTIYF TGTGCCAGCAGCTTATTAGGACCTCACTCTGGAAACACCATATATTTT TRBV5-8 . . TRBJ1-3
CASSVTENQPQHF TGTGCCAGCAGCGTAACGGAAAATCAGCCCCAGCATTTT TRBV9 . . TRBJ1-5
CASSVQGLDGYTF TGTGCCAGCAGCGTACAGGGACTGGATGGCTACACCTTC TRBV9 . . TRBJ1-2
CASSPALVYSPLHF TGTGCCAGCAGTCCCGCCCTCGTCTATTCACCCCTCCACTTT TRBV28 . . TRBJ1-6
CATGQGRNQPQHF TGTGCTACCGGACAGGGTCGCAATCAGCCCCAGCATTTT TRBV6-5 TRBD1 once TRBJ1-5
CASSRGLAGTDTQYF TGTGCCAGCAGCCGCGGACTAGCGGGGACAGATACGCAGTATTTT TRBV3-1/TRBV3-2 TRBD2 . TRBJ2-3
CAWTAGLWQPQHF TGTGCCTGGACTGCGGGGCTCTGGCAGCCCCAGCATTTT TRBV30 . . TRBJ1-5
CASNEGLRQPQHF TGTGCCAGCAATGAGGGGTTACGGCAGCCCCAGCATTTT TRBV2 . . TRBJ1-5
CASSLDRVNTEAFF TGTGCCAGCAGCTTAGACCGGGTGAACACTGAAGCTTTCTTT TRBV7-8 . . TRBJ1-1
CASSLTRGSYEQYF TGTGCCAGCAGCCTTACCAGGGGATCCTACGAGCAGTACTTC TRBV28 . . TRBJ2-7
CASSYSGPPADTQYF TGTGCCAGCAGTTACTCAGGCCCTCCGGCAGATACGCAGTATTTT TRBV6-5 . few TRBJ2-3
CASSPWGDQPQHF TGTGCCAGCAGTCCCTGGGGGGATCAGCCCCAGCATTTT TRBV28 . . TRBJ1-5
CASSQFSGGNLNTEAFF TGTGCCAGCAGCCAATTCTCAGGGGGCAACCTGAACACTGAAGCTTTCTTT TRBV3-1/TRBV3-2 TRBD1 . TRBJ1-1
CASRDRARFTDTQYF TGTGCCAGCAGAGATAGGGCACGCTTCACAGATACGCAGTATTTT TRBV6-5 . . TRBJ2-3
CSVELGANYGYTF TGCAGCGTTGAGTTGGGAGCTAACTATGGCTACACCTTC TRBV29-1 . . TRBJ1-2
CASSPGPSGRAVFYEQYF TGTGCCAGCAGCCCCGGACCTAGCGGGAGGGCCGTCTTCTACGAGCAGTACTTC TRBV7-2 TRBD2 . TRBJ2-7
CASSQRAGGPNEQFF TGCGCCAGCAGCCAAAGGGCGGGGGGGCCGAATGAGCAGTTCTTC TRBV4-3 TRBD2 . TRBJ2-1